Here is one T cell receptor (beta chain) with its context. The antigen is undetermined. The data derive from a study of PD-1 blockade in classical Hodgkin lymphoma. Study-wide results and caveats: Patients who responded completely had about the same baseline diversity as newly diagnosed patients.

Patients all relapsed after autologous stem cell transplantation, and there was variation in brentuximab vedotin exposure. Method: immunoSEQ multiplex PCR; TCRdb's copy keeps in-frame clones and lacks some. The sample carries tens of thousands of clones, 75% to 90% recorded once. Germline V gene lookup returns CDR1 MRHNA and CDR2 SNTAGT. The CDR3 consists of 18 residues. The ends lost 10 bases at V and 5 bases at J; junction bases unmatched: 21. The V call is TRBV6-4, the J call TRBJ1-4; TRBD1 aligns across 8 bases. The source material was peripheral blood mononuclear cells (PBMCs), sampled before the second cycle of nivolumab. The source is a human donor with classical Hodgkin lymphoma. CDR3 in amino acids: CATVTPDREERLNEKLFF. CDR3 in DNA: TGTGCCACCGTGACCCCGGACAGGGAGGAGAGGCTAAATGAAAAACTGTTTTTT.